One and the same sample provided the 21 T cell receptor beta chains below, sequenced in a study of metastatic and nonmetastatic thyroid tumors. The entire patient cohort was treatment-naive prior to thyroid surgery. TCRdb re-processed the PCR reads through MiXCR. The sample contains fewer than 25,000 clones, approximately 20% of which appear only once. The material sequenced was blood. The source is a male donor with papillary thyroid cancer or a benign thyroid nodule (not recorded which). Some clones in this sample may be carry-over from other donors' samples.

There are a few counts of this clone. The V and J genes are TRBV6-1 and TRBJ2-3; D is unclear. Between the trimmed V and J ends, which lost 7 bases and 1 base, there was a span of 9 bases. The CDR3 has 13 amino acids. Germline loops: CDR1 MNHNS, CDR2 SASEGT. CDR3 loop: CASTWSGTDTQYF. CDR3 coding DNA: TGTGCCAGCACCTGGAGTGGCACAGATACGCAGTATTTT.

This clone has just a few counts. The V and J genes are TRBV6-1 and TRBJ2-7; 7 bases are shared with TRBD1. V lost 3 bases and J lost 6; bases outside the gene matches: 11. Germline values: CDR1 MNHNS, CDR2 SASEGT. CDR3 length equals 15 residues. CDR3 in DNA: TGTGCCAGCAGTGACGGTTGGACAGGTGGCTGCGAGCAGTACTTC. Protein: CASSDGWTGGCEQYF.

This chain connects TRBV20-1 to TRBJ2-7, with 11 bases fitting TRBD1. Germline values: CDR1 DFQATT, CDR2 SNEGSKA (reference sequence). Unmatched junction bases numbered 5, after V lost 3 bases and J lost 4 bases. The CDR3 is made up of 14 amino acids. The CDR3 reads CSARGGTGGYEQYF. In DNA, the CDR3 is TGCAGTGCTAGGGGAGGGACAGGGGGTTACGAGCAGTACTTC.

This clone was seen at least ten times. One junction end does not reproduce the germline sequence, and a read error may be involved. This chain joins TRBV6-1 and TRBJ2-7; D might be TRBD1 (6 bases). The CDR3 contains 14 residues. CDR1 and CDR2 (germline): MNHNS, SASEGT. The CDR3: CASRGLRGSYGQYF. The CDR3 nucleotides are TGTGCCAGCAGGGGCCTTAGGGGGTCCTACGGGCAGTACTTC.

With regard to this clone: A much larger clone sits a single nucleotide away, making a read error possible. The sample contains more than one DNA sequence encoding this CDR3. The rearrangement uses TRBV9 and TRBJ2-5; TRBD1 might be the D (5 bases). The CDR3 totals 16 residues. The V end lost 0 bases, the J end lost 1 base, and 13 bases lay between the germline ends. Per the germline V gene, CDR1 is SGDLS and CDR2 is YYNGEE. CDR3 nucleotides: TGTGCCAGCAGCGTAGCGAGTGGTCAGGGCCAAGAGACCCAGTACTTC. Translation gives CASSVASGQGQETQYF. The variable domain in full, completed from reference TRBV9 and TRBJ2-5, reads DSGVTQTPKHLITATGQRVTLRCSPRSGDLSVYWYQQSLDQGLQFLIQYYNGEERAKGNILERFSAQQFPDLHSELNLSSLELGDSALYFCASSVASGQGQETQYFGPGTRLLVL.

This clone has ten or more counts. The V call is TRBV30, the J call TRBJ2-7; TRBD2 matches 8 bases. V lost 2 bases, J lost 2 bases, and 5 bases stayed unmatched. The CDR3 is 14 residues long. Germline CDR1 and CDR2: GTSNPN and SVGIG (reference sequence). This chain's CDR3 is CAWSFSGTTYEQYF. The CDR3 DNA reads as TGTGCCTGGAGTTTTAGCGGGACAACCTACGAGCAGTACTTC. Using reference TRBV30 and TRBJ2-7 for the parts outside the CDR3, the full variable domain is SQTIHQWPATLVQPVGSPLSLECTVEGTSNPNLYWYRQAAGRGLQLLFYSVGIGQISSEVPQNLSASRPQDRQFILSSKKLLLSDSGFYLCAWSFSGTTYEQYFGPGTRLTVT.

At least ten counts were recorded for this clone. J is TRBJ2-1 and V is TRBV10-1; 10 bases line up with TRBD1. The V gene's germline CDR1 is WNHNN and CDR2 SYGVQD (reference sequence). Germline trimming cut 2 bases from V and 5 bases from J; bases unmatched to any gene: 3. The CDR3 has 15 residues. The CDR3 protein is CASSEPGQGNNEQFF. The CDR3 coding sequence is TGCGCCAGCAGTGAGCCGGGACAGGGGAACAATGAGCAGTTCTTC.

This clone is termed medium-sized (0.01 to 0.1%). The chain recombines TRBV30 with TRBJ1-6; D possibly corresponds to TRBD1 (5 bases). Germline CDR1 is GTSNPN and CDR2 is SVGIG (reference sequence). V gave up 2 bases and J gave up 11 bases, with 16 bases separating them. There are 14 residues in the CDR3. The CDR3 nucleotides read TGTGCCTGGAGTCCCCGGGACTTTGAAACACCCCTCCACTTT. It codes for CAWSPRDFETPLHF.

This clone was seen repeatedly, ten times or more. CDR3 sequence: CASSQDQYRANEKLFF. For the CDR3, the DNA is TGCGCCAGCAGCCAGGATCAGTACAGGGCGAATGAAAAACTGTTTTTT. The chain uses TRBV4-1 and TRBJ1-4, with a weak D call TRBD1 (6 bases). The CDR3 covers 16 residues. V shed 3 bases and J shed 5 bases, with 16 bases lying between them. CDR1 is MGHRA and CDR2 is YSYEKL in the germline V gene.

This clone was counted a few times. The V gene is TRBV6-4, the J gene TRBJ2-3, with a tentative D call TRBD2 (7 bases). This CDR3 contains 15 residues. The V end lost 1 base, the J end lost 6 bases, and 14 bases lay between the germline ends. The germline gives CDR1 MRHNA, CDR2 SNTAGT. This chain's CDR3 is CASSDWGGPTDTQYF. For the CDR3, the DNA is TGTGCCAGCAGTGACTGGGGGGGCCCCACGGATACGCAGTATTTT.

This clone was seen many times. The genes are TRBV7-9 and TRBJ1-4; D call uncertain. Germline values: CDR1 SEHNR, CDR2 FQNEAQ (reference sequence). With 1 base removed from V and 8 bases from J, the gap between germline ends came to 8 bases. This CDR3 region has 13 residues. For the CDR3, the DNA is TGTGCCAGCAGCTTAGGGACTGACGAAAAACTGTTTTTT. Amino acids: CASSLGTDEKLFF.

Remarks on this clone: A read error may explain this, as a much larger clone is one base away. The chain couples TRBV20-1 to TRBJ2-1, with D perhaps matching TRBD2 (6 bases). CDR3 length: 11 amino acids. V lost 6 bases and J lost 8, with 11 bases in between. CDR1 is DFQATT, CDR2 SNEGSKA, per germline (reference sequence). In DNA, the CDR3 is TGCAGTGCCGGGACTGCATATGAGCAGTTCTTC. Amino acid sequence: CSAGTAYEQFF.

This clone was observed many times. The rearrangement links TRBV4-1 to TRBJ1-4, with TRBD1 identical over 8 bases. Germline V lookup: CDR1 MGHRA, CDR2 YSYEKL. The CDR3 consists of 15 residues. V shed 4 bases, J shed 6 bases, and the junction held 7 bases outside the gene matches. The CDR3 protein is CASSLPPGQDEKLFF. The DNA for the CDR3 is TGCGCCAGCAGCCTCCCTCCGGGACAGGATGAAAAACTGTTTTTT.

This clone was observed at least ten times. The rearrangement joins TRBV28 to TRBJ2-3, with 11 bases lining up with TRBD2. Trimming cost V 8 bases and J 7 bases; bases outside gene matches: 8. Germline CDR1 is MDHEN and CDR2 is SYDVKM. The CDR3 has 14 residues. The CDR3 protein is CASCSSGRRNTQYF. CDR3 DNA sequence: TGTGCCAGCTGTTCTAGCGGGAGGCGAAATACGCAGTATTTT.

This clone was picked up many times. As DNA, the CDR3 is TGTGCCAGCAGCGGGGCTAGCGGCAACTTCCGCTACAATGAGCAGTTCTTC. Its translation is CASSGASGNFRYNEQFF. The V call is TRBV9, the J call TRBJ2-1; 7 bases align to TRBD2. V gave up 3 bases and J gave up 3 bases; unmatched junction bases: 12. This CDR3 has 17 amino acids. The germline V gene encodes CDR1 SGDLS and CDR2 YYNGEE.

The rearrangement uses TRBV18 and TRBJ1-4; D possibly corresponds to TRBD1 (5 bases). CDR3 length: 15 residues. The ends were cut back, 0 bases at V and 7 bases at J, with 12 bases in the middle. Germline assignment: CDR1 KGHSH and CDR2 LQKENI. The CDR3 coding sequence is TGTGCCAGCTCACCACCGTTGACAGCGGGTGAAAAACTGTTTTTT. This codes for CASSPPLTAGEKLFF.

As to this clone: A much larger clonotype is one base distant, so this may be a read error. The gene calls are TRBV14 and TRBJ1-1, with D hard to call. Germline CDR1 is SGHDN and CDR2 is FVKESK. The length of the CDR3 is 12 residues. V gave up 4 bases and J gave up 11 bases, with 14 bases separating them. CDR3 nucleotides: TGTGCCAGCAGCCCTTCGAGTTCTGGGGCTTTCTTT. Translated: CASSPSSSGAFF. Full variable domain (rest looked up from reference TRBV14 and TRBJ1-1): EAGVTQFPSHSVIEKGQTVTLRCDPISGHDNLYWYRRVMGKEIKFLLHFVKESKQDESGMPNNRFLAERTGGTYSTLKVQPAELEDSGVYFCASSPSSSGAFFGQGTRLTVV.

Concerning this clone itself: A much larger clone is a single base away; this may be a read error. This chain connects TRBV4-2 to TRBJ2-2; no reliable D call. V lost 4 bases to trimming and J lost 0 bases, with 27 bases between them. This CDR3 is 21 amino acids long. Germline CDR1 reads LGHNA; CDR2 reads YNFKEQ. As DNA, the CDR3 is TGTGCCAGCAGCCGACCGCCCTGGTTACCAGGCGCCTTCTCGAACACCGGGGAGCTGTTTTTT. Its translation: CASSRPPWLPGAFSNTGELFF.

In this sample, this clone turned up many times. This chain links TRBV7-9 with TRBJ2-1, with 10 bases aligning to TRBD1. The germline V gene has CDR1 SEHNR and CDR2 FQNEAQ (reference sequence). J was trimmed by 6 bases and V by 3 bases; bases with no gene match: 8. This CDR3 spans 16 amino acids. The CDR3 loop is CASSFGDRGMSNEQFF. The DNA for the CDR3 is TGTGCCAGCAGCTTCGGGGACAGGGGAATGTCCAATGAGCAGTTCTTC.

This clone showed up just a few times. This chain links TRBV7-3 with TRBJ2-7; D is unresolved. The CDR3 has 11 amino acids. Germline V gives CDR1 SGHTA, CDR2 FQGTGA. Trimming removed 5 bases from V and 5 bases from J, with 7 bases in between. CDR3 sequence reads: CASSPPHEQYF. The DNA for the CDR3 is TGTGCCAGCAGCCCCCCCCACGAGCAGTACTTC.

The CDR3 DNA sequence: TGTGCCAGCAGGCCCTCAGGGGTGTTCGGTCAGTCAGAGACCCAGTACTTC. It codes for CASRPSGVFGQSETQYF. The chain has TRBV27 and TRBJ2-5, with D possibly TRBD1 on 6 matching bases. CDR3 length: 17 amino acids. Per the germline V gene, CDR1 is MNHEY and CDR2 is SMNVEV (reference sequence). V dropped 6 bases and J dropped 4 bases, with 24 bases sitting between them.